A selection of T cell receptor beta chains follows, all from one sample in a study of cytomegalovirus exposure and HLA in healthy donors. Here immunoSEQ multiplex PCR was the method, and the copy in TCRdb shows in-frame clones only, minus some. The sample has roughly 130,000 clones; around 69% are singletons. Source material: PBMCs. These receptors were collected from a woman aged 40 to 55 in good health and CMV-seropositive. Both conserved end residues are part of each CDR3. A D gene is named only where the DNA matches it firmly. The size field is filled for only some rows; it gives once, few, many or a size class.

clone size: few; D gene: NA; J gene: TRBJ2-3; V gene: TRBV14; CDR3 protein: CASSQELRADTQYF; CDR3 DNA: TGTGCCAGCAGCCAAGAACTAAGAGCAGATACGCAGTATTTT
clone size: many; D gene: NA; J gene: TRBJ1-6; V gene: TRBV19; CDR3 protein: CASSILAAGDSPLHF; CDR3 DNA: TGTGCCAGTAGTATACTAGCCGCGGGGGATTCACCCCTCCACTTT
clone size: NA; D gene: NA; J gene: TRBJ2-5; V gene: TRBV5-1; CDR3 protein: CASSLTQGGGETQYF; CDR3 DNA: TGCGCCAGCAGCTTGACACAGGGTGGGGGAGAGACCCAGTACTTC
clone size: NA; D gene: TRBD2; J gene: TRBJ2-1; V gene: TRBV19; CDR3 protein: CASTPGSLAGGYEQFF; CDR3 DNA: TGTGCCAGTACCCCAGGATCACTAGCGGGGGGCTATGAGCAGTTCTTC
clone size: NA; D gene: NA; J gene: TRBJ2-7; V gene: TRBV5-6; CDR3 protein: CASSRRDTQSSYEQYF; CDR3 DNA: TGTGCCAGCAGCCGCCGGGACACTCAAAGCTCCTACGAGCAGTACTTC
clone size: NA; D gene: NA; J gene: TRBJ2-7; V gene: TRBV29-1; CDR3 protein: CSVSDRSYEQYF; CDR3 DNA: TGCAGCGTTTCGGACAGATCCTACGAGCAGTACTTC
clone size: NA; D gene: NA; J gene: TRBJ1-2; V gene: TRBV19; CDR3 protein: CASRPGGVLAHGYTF; CDR3 DNA: TGTGCCAGTAGGCCGGGGGGGGTTTTGGCTCATGGCTACACCTTC
clone size: few; D gene: NA; J gene: TRBJ1-2; V gene: TRBV6-4; CDR3 protein: CASSDSPGVGYTF; CDR3 DNA: TGTGCCAGCAGTGACAGCCCAGGGGTTGGCTACACCTTC
clone size: NA; D gene: TRBD1; J gene: TRBJ2-3; V gene: TRBV5-1; CDR3 protein: CASSLEGPGQGASDTQYF; CDR3 DNA: TGCGCCAGCAGCTTGGAGGGGCCGGGACAGGGGGCCTCAGATACGCAGTATTTT
clone size: NA; D gene: TRBD2; J gene: TRBJ2-7; V gene: TRBV27; CDR3 protein: CASGDTGTSGSRGNPGQYF; CDR3 DNA: TGTGCCAGCGGCGATACCGGGACTAGCGGGAGTAGAGGCAACCCTGGGCAGTACTTC
clone size: NA; D gene: NA; J gene: TRBJ2-7; V gene: TRBV27; CDR3 protein: CASSGGRSYEQYF; CDR3 DNA: TGTGCCAGCAGTGGAGGACGGTCCTACGAGCAGTACTTC
clone size: once; D gene: TRBD2; J gene: TRBJ2-7; V gene: TRBV28; CDR3 protein: CASTGGGTRSEQYF; CDR3 DNA: TGTGCCAGCACTGGGGGAGGGACTAGAAGCGAGCAGTACTTC
clone size: NA; D gene: TRBD1; J gene: TRBJ2-5; V gene: TRBV5-1; CDR3 protein: CASSQNAGGPQETQYF; CDR3 DNA: TGCGCCAGCAGCCAAAACGCAGGGGGACCTCAAGAGACCCAGTACTTC
clone size: NA; D gene: NA; J gene: TRBJ1-3; V gene: TRBV19; CDR3 protein: CASSYRADSGNTIYF; CDR3 DNA: TGTGCCAGTAGTTACAGGGCGGACTCTGGAAACACCATATATTTT
clone size: NA; D gene: NA; J gene: TRBJ1-6; V gene: TRBV6-1; CDR3 protein: CASSEGPLLHTSPLHF; CDR3 DNA: TGTGCCAGCAGTGAGGGGCCGCTCCTTCATACGTCACCCCTCCACTTT
clone size: NA; D gene: TRBD2; J gene: TRBJ2-1; V gene: TRBV7-9; CDR3 protein: CASGERGGVNEQFF; CDR3 DNA: TGTGCCAGCGGAGAGCGGGGGGGCGTCAATGAGCAGTTCTTC
clone size: NA; D gene: NA; J gene: TRBJ1-6; V gene: TRBV2; CDR3 protein: CASNSDTLNSPLHF; CDR3 DNA: TGTGCCAGCAATTCGGACACCCTTAATTCACCCCTCCACTTT
clone size: NA; D gene: NA; J gene: TRBJ2-7; V gene: TRBV27; CDR3 protein: CASSFLGNSYEQYF; CDR3 DNA: TGTGCCAGCAGTTTTTTGGGCAACTCCTACGAGCAGTACTTC
clone size: NA; D gene: NA; J gene: TRBJ1-2; V gene: TRBV14; CDR3 protein: CASATRGGYGYTF; CDR3 DNA: TGTGCCAGCGCCACAAGGGGTGGCTATGGCTACACCTTC
clone size: NA; D gene: NA; J gene: TRBJ2-1; V gene: TRBV28; CDR3 protein: CASRAAVYNEQFF; CDR3 DNA: TGTGCCAGCAGGGCGGCAGTCTACAATGAGCAGTTCTTC
clone size: NA; D gene: NA; J gene: TRBJ1-1; V gene: TRBV27; CDR3 protein: CASTRGGGRRYTEAFF; CDR3 DNA: TGTGCCAGCACGAGGGGGGGAGGGAGGCGGTACACTGAAGCTTTCTTT
clone size: few; D gene: TRBD2; J gene: TRBJ2-5; V gene: TRBV18; CDR3 protein: CASSRGGQARETQYF; CDR3 DNA: TGTGCCAGCTCACGCGGGGGGCAGGCTCGAGAGACCCAGTACTTC
clone size: NA; D gene: TRBD1; J gene: TRBJ2-3; V gene: TRBV10-1; CDR3 protein: CASSEGTGGRIVPTQYF; CDR3 DNA: TGCGCCAGCAGTGAGGGGACAGGGGGCCGGATAGTTCCGACGCAGTATTTT
clone size: NA; D gene: NA; J gene: TRBJ1-4; V gene: TRBV19; CDR3 protein: CASSIDSGEKLFF; CDR3 DNA: TGTGCCAGTAGTATAGATTCAGGGGAAAAACTGTTTTTT
clone size: NA; D gene: TRBD1; J gene: TRBJ1-1; V gene: TRBV5-6; CDR3 protein: CASSSTGDWTTEAFF; CDR3 DNA: TGTGCCAGCAGCTCTACAGGGGACTGGACCACTGAAGCTTTCTTT
clone size: NA; D gene: NA; J gene: TRBJ2-3; V gene: TRBV7-2; CDR3 protein: CASSLEAEVGTDTQYF; CDR3 DNA: TGTGCCAGCAGCTTGGAAGCGGAGGTAGGGACAGATACGCAGTATTTT
clone size: once; D gene: TRBD2; J gene: TRBJ2-5; V gene: TRBV30; CDR3 protein: CAWSKGTSGAETQYF; CDR3 DNA: TGTGCCTGGAGTAAGGGGACTAGCGGGGCCGAGACCCAGTACTTC
clone size: NA; D gene: TRBD2; J gene: TRBJ2-3; V gene: TRBV9; CDR3 protein: CASSVGPAGVGDTQYF; CDR3 DNA: TGTGCCAGCAGCGTAGGCCCAGCGGGGGTGGGAGATACGCAGTATTTT
clone size: NA; D gene: NA; J gene: TRBJ1-2; V gene: TRBV5-1; CDR3 protein: CASSLGTVEAGYTF; CDR3 DNA: TGTGCCAGCAGCTTGGGAACGGTGGAGGCTGGCTACACCTTC
clone size: NA; D gene: NA; J gene: TRBJ2-1; V gene: TRBV6-5; CDR3 protein: CASSHGDSSYNEQFF; CDR3 DNA: TGTGCCAGCAGTCACGGGGACTCCTCCTACAATGAGCAGTTCTTC
clone size: NA; D gene: NA; J gene: TRBJ1-1; V gene: TRBV6-1; CDR3 protein: CASSEMGQTTEAFF; CDR3 DNA: TGTGCCAGCAGTGAAATGGGCCAGACGACTGAAGCTTTCTTT
clone size: once; D gene: NA; J gene: TRBJ2-1; V gene: TRBV7-6; CDR3 protein: CASSLEGGALSNEQFF; CDR3 DNA: TGTGCCAGCAGCTTAGAGGGGGGGGCCCTTAGCAATGAGCAGTTCTTC
clone size: NA; D gene: NA; J gene: TRBJ2-6; V gene: TRBV6-4; CDR3 protein: CASRLEAGANVLTF; CDR3 DNA: TGTGCCAGCAGGCTCGAGGCTGGGGCCAACGTCCTGACTTTC
clone size: once; D gene: TRBD2; J gene: TRBJ2-5; V gene: TRBV5-6; CDR3 protein: CASGVAGGWYQETQYF; CDR3 DNA: TGTGCCAGCGGCGTAGCGGGAGGATGGTACCAAGAGACCCAGTACTTC